A single sample gave rise to the 22 T cell receptor beta chains below, sequenced in a study of beta chain features in type 1 diabetes. Study-wide findings and caveats: Type 1 diabetes patients had moderately but significantly shorter TCRB CDR3s in all four CD4+ subsets.

These receptors' targets are unknown. Reverse transcribing all isolated RNA meant expressed TCRB transcripts were sequenced. Sequenced by immunoSEQ multiplex PCR; TCRdb stores in-frame clones only, minus some. The sample yields under 300,000 clones, 15% to 20% seen once. Sequences were obtained from naive CD4+ T cells from blood. The receptors here all came from a man aged 25 to 45 with type 1 diabetes.

CDR3 DNA: TGCAGCGTTGATTTCCAGGTCACTGAAGCTTTCTTT. Its translation is CSVDFQVTEAFF. This sequence joins TRBV29-1 and TRBJ1-1, with D unresolved. Germline-derived CDR1 and CDR2 are SQVTM and ANQGSEA. The CDR3 sequence is 12 residues long. Deletions cut 3 bases from V and 4 bases from J, with 9 bases between.

The gene calls are TRBV18 and TRBJ2-7; D uncertain. V lost 3 bases to trimming and J lost 3 bases, with 3 bases between them. Germline CDR1 KGHSH, CDR2 LQKENI. The CDR3 sequence is 11 residues long. The CDR3 reads CASSPFYEQYF. The DNA for the CDR3 is TGTGCCAGCTCACCCTTCTACGAGCAGTACTTC. The whole variable domain, filled in from reference TRBV18 and TRBJ2-7, reads NAGVMQNPRHLVRRRGQEARLRCSPMKGHSHVYWYRQLPEEGLKFMVYLQKENIIDESGMPKERFSAEFPKEGPSILRIQQVVRGDSAAYFCASSPFYEQYFGPGTRLTVT.

The chain employs TRBV9 and TRBJ2-5, with 10 bases fitting TRBD2. V was pared by 0 bases and J by 0 bases, with 8 bases of the junction left unmatched. The CDR3 is made up of 18 amino acids. Germline V gene data show CDR1 as SGDLS and CDR2 as YYNGEE. The CDR3 reads CASSVASSGSGYQETQYF. The CDR3 nucleotides are TGTGCCAGCAGCGTAGCTTCTAGCGGGAGCGGGTACCAAGAGACCCAGTACTTC.

This clone turned up a few times. The chain joins TRBV18 to TRBJ1-1; TRBD1 is a possible D gene (6 bases). This CDR3 contains 16 residues. Trimming shortened V by 6 bases and J by 2 bases, and 19 bases separated the two germline ends. Germline V gene data show CDR1 as KGHSH and CDR2 as LQKENI. CDR3 nucleotide sequence: TGTGCCAGCTCCGGGGTCCCCACGGGGGCCAACACTGAAGCTTTCTTT. Translation: CASSGVPTGANTEAFF.

The table lists this clone with a few counts. The sample contains more than one DNA sequence encoding this CDR3. The rearrangement joins TRBV7-9 to TRBJ2-7, with unresolved D. In germline, CDR1 is SEHNR, CDR2 FQNEAQ (reference sequence). The CDR3 totals 12 residues. Trimming removed 1 base at V and 1 base at J, with 2 bases between. In DNA, the CDR3 is TGTGCCAGCAGCTTAGTGTCCTACGAGCAGTACTTC. Amino acids: CASSLVSYEQYF.

A few counts support this clone. This CDR3 is also generated by other DNA sequences in the sample. The gene calls are TRBV30 and TRBJ2-7; no definite D call. V was cut by 1 base and J by 2 bases, with 3 bases left in between. Looked up from germline, CDR1 is GTSNPN and CDR2 is SVGIG (reference sequence). The CDR3 has 11 residues. This chain's CDR3 is CAWSAAYEQYF. CDR3 DNA: TGTGCCTGGAGTGCAGCCTACGAGCAGTACTTC.

This chain uses TRBV9 with TRBJ2-7, with D maybe TRBD2 (5 bases). Per the germline V gene, CDR1 is SGDLS and CDR2 is YYNGEE. There are 15 residues in the CDR3. Trimming shortened V by 4 bases and J by 4 bases, and 18 bases separated the two germline ends. The CDR3 is CASSPSVRGPYEQYF. CDR3 DNA sequence: TGTGCCAGCAGCCCCTCAGTGAGAGGGCCATACGAGCAGTACTTC.

V is TRBV20-1 and J is TRBJ2-7; unclear D gene. The CDR3 contains 11 residues. The V end lost 5 bases, the J end lost 6 bases, and 11 bases lay between the germline ends. Germline V gene lookup returns CDR1 DFQATT and CDR2 SNEGSKA (reference sequence). The CDR3 region has the DNA TGCAGTGCTTGGGGATACGGCGAGCAGTACTTC. Protein sequence: CSAWGYGEQYF.

This clone has a handful of counts. The chain is built from TRBV7-9 and TRBJ1-5, with D possibly being TRBD1 (5 bases). Per the germline V gene, CDR1 is SEHNR and CDR2 is FQNEAQ (reference sequence). V lost 2 bases and J 5 bases, leaving 7 bases between the germline ends. The length of the CDR3 is 13 residues. CDR3 region: CASSLQGDQPQHF. The CDR3 region has the DNA TGTGCCAGCAGCTTACAGGGTGATCAGCCCCAGCATTTT.

This clone came up a few times. V usage is TRBV11-2 and J usage is TRBJ2-5; D is perhaps TRBD1 (5 bases). Germline V gene data show CDR1 as SGHAT and CDR2 as FQNNGV. Trimming cost V 5 bases and J 2 bases, with 12 bases left between them. The CDR3 is made up of 14 amino acids. CDR3 sequence reads: CASSPRQIQETQYF. DNA of the CDR3: TGTGCCAGCAGCCCCCGACAGATACAAGAGACCCAGTACTTC.

This clone was counted only a few times. The V gene is TRBV12-5, the J gene TRBJ2-1; 9 bases agree with TRBD1. Germline CDR1 LGHNT, CDR2 FRNRAP. V dropped 5 bases and J dropped 0; count of bases not matched to a gene: 5. The CDR3 consists of 16 residues. The CDR3 DNA sequence: TGTGCTAGTGGTCCGGGGACAGGGAGCTCCTACAATGAGCAGTTCTTC. Protein: CASGPGTGSSYNEQFF.

This chain uses TRBV29-1 with TRBJ1-2; D is unresolved. V was cut by 6 bases and J by 5 bases, with 13 bases left in between. CDR1 is SQVTM and CDR2 is ANQGSEA in the germline V gene. This CDR3 has 12 residues. CDR3 in DNA: TGCAGCGTCTGGACGGGCCCGTATGGCTACACCTTC. Translation: CSVWTGPYGYTF.

The chain uses TRBV7-2 and TRBJ2-1; no clear D. The CDR3 length is 15 residues. Germline V lookup: CDR1 SGHTA, CDR2 FQGNSA. V gave up 2 bases and J gave up 6 bases, with 14 bases separating them. This CDR3 is CASSLSQLTTNEQFF. In DNA, the CDR3 is TGTGCCAGCAGCTTATCGCAACTAACGACCAATGAGCAGTTCTTC.

The chain uses TRBV7-2 and TRBJ1-6; the match to TRBD1 covers 11 bases. The V gene's germline CDR1 is SGHTA and CDR2 FQGNSA. This CDR3 region has 16 residues. V shed 2 bases, J shed 10 bases, and the junction held 7 bases outside the gene matches. CDR3 sequence: CASSLRPGTGGSPLHF. CDR3 DNA sequence: TGTGCCAGCAGCTTAAGGCCCGGGACAGGGGGATCACCCCTCCACTTT.

The CDR3, as DNA: TGTGCCAGCAGCCTAGGCGGGACTAGCGGGAGCACAGATACGCAGTATTTT. The encoded protein is CASSLGGTSGSTDTQYF. The chain is built from TRBV7-9 and TRBJ2-3; 12 nucleotides match TRBD2. V gave up 5 bases and J gave up 0 bases; unmatched junction bases: 6. Germline V lookup: CDR1 SEHNR, CDR2 FQNEAQ (reference sequence). The CDR3 covers 17 residues. Full variable domain (missing parts from reference TRBV7-9 and TRBJ2-3): DTGVSQNPRHKITKRGQNVTFRCDPISEHNRLYWYRQTLGQGPEFLTYFQNEAQLEKSRLLSDRFSAERPKGSFSTLEIQRTEQGDSAMYLCASSLGGTSGSTDTQYFGPGTRLTVL.

The genes are TRBV20-1 and TRBJ2-1; D unclear. The germline CDR1 and CDR2 sequences are DFQATT and SNEGSKA (reference sequence). V was shortened by 1 base and J by 10 bases, with 8 bases between the two germline ends. There are 11 residues in the CDR3. The CDR3 loop reads CSARASREQFF. The CDR3 nucleotides are TGCAGTGCTAGAGCCTCCAGAGAGCAGTTCTTC.

This clone has only a few counts. V usage is TRBV11-2 and J usage is TRBJ2-3; D is unclear. The CDR3 totals 13 residues. Germline V lookup: CDR1 SGHAT, CDR2 FQNNGV. V gave up 1 base and J gave up 8 bases, with 10 bases separating them. Here the CDR3 reads CASSLVSTGTQYF. DNA of the CDR3: TGTGCCAGCAGCTTAGTGTCTACGGGTACGCAGTATTTT.

The chain has TRBV7-3 and TRBJ2-5, with D perhaps assigned TRBD1 or TRBD2 (5 bases each). V lost 3 bases and J 2 bases, leaving 13 bases between the germline ends. CDR1 and CDR2 (germline): SGHTA, FQGTGA. The length of the CDR3 is 15 residues. The CDR3 DNA follows: TGTGCCAGCAGCTTGATCGGATGGGGGCAAGAGACCCAGTACTTC. Its protein is CASSLIGWGQETQYF.

V gene TRBV2 combines with J gene TRBJ1-1, with a tentative D call TRBD1 (6 bases). The CDR3 runs to 13 residues. V was clipped by 6 bases and J by 6 bases, with 14 bases between them. Per the germline V gene, CDR1 is SNHLY and CDR2 is FYNNEI. The CDR3 region is CASRARTVPEAFF. CDR3 bases: TGTGCCAGCAGGGCCCGGACAGTGCCTGAAGCTTTCTTT.

The chain joins TRBV20-1 to TRBJ2-5; D not certain. The CDR3 sequence is 10 residues long. From germline, CDR1 is DFQATT and CDR2 SNEGSKA (reference sequence). V lost 6 bases and J 5 bases, leaving 7 bases between the germline ends. CDR3: CSAPGETQYF. CDR3 in DNA: TGCAGTGCCCCCGGGGAGACCCAGTACTTC.

This clone was seen only a few times. The rearrangement joins TRBV7-8 to TRBJ2-5, with D tentatively TRBD2 (6 bases). Germline CDR1 reads SGHVS; CDR2 reads FQNEAQ. V was shortened by 8 bases and J by 2 bases, with 12 bases between the two germline ends. This CDR3 is 13 amino acids long. The CDR3 DNA reads as TGTGCCAGCGGTACTGGGACTCAAGAGACCCAGTACTTC. This encodes CASGTGTQETQYF.

There are a few counts of this clone. V gene TRBV7-9 combines with J gene TRBJ2-5, with 8 bases aligning to TRBD1. In germline, CDR1 is SEHNR, CDR2 FQNEAQ (reference sequence). Germline trimming cut 2 bases from V and 5 bases from J; bases unmatched to any gene: 10. The CDR3 spans 16 residues. CDR3 sequence: CASSLLGQGALETQYF. CDR3 nucleotide sequence: TGTGCCAGCAGCTTACTCGGTCAGGGGGCTTTGGAGACCCAGTACTTC.